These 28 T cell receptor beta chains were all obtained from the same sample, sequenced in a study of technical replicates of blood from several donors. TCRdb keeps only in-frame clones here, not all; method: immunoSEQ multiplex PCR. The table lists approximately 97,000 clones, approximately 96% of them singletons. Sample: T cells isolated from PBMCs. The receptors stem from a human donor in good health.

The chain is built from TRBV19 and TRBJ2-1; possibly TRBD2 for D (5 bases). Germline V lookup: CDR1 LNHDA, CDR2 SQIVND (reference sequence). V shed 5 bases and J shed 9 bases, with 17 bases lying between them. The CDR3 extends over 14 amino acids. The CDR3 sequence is CASSRDTVGGEQFF. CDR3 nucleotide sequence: TGTGCCAGTAGTCGAGACACGGTCGGAGGTGAGCAGTTCTTC.

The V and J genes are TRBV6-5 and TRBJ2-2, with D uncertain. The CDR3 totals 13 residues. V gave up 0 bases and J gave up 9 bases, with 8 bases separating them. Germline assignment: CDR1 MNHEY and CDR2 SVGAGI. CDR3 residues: CASSYSIHRELFF. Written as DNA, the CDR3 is TGTGCCAGCAGTTACTCGATTCACAGGGAGCTGTTTTTT.

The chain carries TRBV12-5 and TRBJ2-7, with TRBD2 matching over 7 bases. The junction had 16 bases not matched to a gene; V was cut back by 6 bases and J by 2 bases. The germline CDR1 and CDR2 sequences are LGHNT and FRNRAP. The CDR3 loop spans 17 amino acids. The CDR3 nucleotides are TGTGCTAGTGGCACTCCTTTTCCGGGACTACCTACCTACGAGCAGTACTTC. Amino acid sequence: CASGTPFPGLPTYEQYF.

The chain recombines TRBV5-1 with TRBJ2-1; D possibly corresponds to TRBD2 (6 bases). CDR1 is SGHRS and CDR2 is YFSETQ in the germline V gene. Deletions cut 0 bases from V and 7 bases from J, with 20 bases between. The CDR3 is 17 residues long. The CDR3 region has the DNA TGCGCCAGCAGCTTGGACCCGAGGGGAGCGGGTAGGAATGAGCAGTTCTTC. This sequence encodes CASSLDPRGAGRNEQFF.

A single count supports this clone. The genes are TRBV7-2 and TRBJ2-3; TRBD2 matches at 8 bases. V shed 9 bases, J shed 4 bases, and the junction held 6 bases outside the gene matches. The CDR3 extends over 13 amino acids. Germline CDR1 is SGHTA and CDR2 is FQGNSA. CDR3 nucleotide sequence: TGTGCCAGTAGGCCGGGAGGGGCAGATACGCAGTATTTT. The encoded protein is CASRPGGADTQYF.

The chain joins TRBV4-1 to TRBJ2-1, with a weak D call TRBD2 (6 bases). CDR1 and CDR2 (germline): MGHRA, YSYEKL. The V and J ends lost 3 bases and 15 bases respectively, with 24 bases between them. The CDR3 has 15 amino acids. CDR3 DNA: TGCGCCAGCAGCCACCCACCGTCCGGTCTGCGGGACCGGTTCTTC. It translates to CASSHPPSGLRDRFF.

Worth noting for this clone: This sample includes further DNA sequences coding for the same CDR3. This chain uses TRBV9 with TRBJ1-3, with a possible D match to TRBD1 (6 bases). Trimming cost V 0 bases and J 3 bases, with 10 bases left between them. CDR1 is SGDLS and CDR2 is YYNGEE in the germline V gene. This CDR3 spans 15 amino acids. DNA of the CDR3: TGTGCCAGCAGCGTAGGAGGGGGTGTTGGAAACACCATATATTTT. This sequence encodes CASSVGGGVGNTIYF. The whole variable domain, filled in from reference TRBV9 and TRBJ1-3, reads DSGVTQTPKHLITATGQRVTLRCSPRSGDLSVYWYQQSLDQGLQFLIQYYNGEERAKGNILERFSAQQFPDLHSELNLSSLELGDSALYFCASSVGGGVGNTIYFGEGSWLTVV.

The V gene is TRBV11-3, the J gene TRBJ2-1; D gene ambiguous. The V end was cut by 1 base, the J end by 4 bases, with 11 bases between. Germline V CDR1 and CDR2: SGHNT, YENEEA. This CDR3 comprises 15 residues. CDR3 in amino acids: CASSLGGRFYNEQFF. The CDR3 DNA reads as TGTGCCAGCAGCTTAGGTGGTCGGTTTTACAATGAGCAGTTCTTC.

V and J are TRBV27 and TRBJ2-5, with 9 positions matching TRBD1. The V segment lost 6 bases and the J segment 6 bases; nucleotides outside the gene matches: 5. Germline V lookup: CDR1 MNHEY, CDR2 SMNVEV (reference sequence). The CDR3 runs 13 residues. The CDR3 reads CASSWDRAKTQYF. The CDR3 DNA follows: TGTGCCAGCAGCTGGGACAGGGCGAAGACCCAGTACTTC.

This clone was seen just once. The CDR3 bases are TGTGCCAGCAGCTTAGGCCAAGCGGGAGACGGTGAGCAGTTCTTC. Encoded protein: CASSLGQAGDGEQFF. This chain connects TRBV11-3 to TRBJ2-1, with 8 bases aligning to TRBD2. The CDR3 consists of 15 residues. J gave up 9 bases and V 1 base, and 8 bases lay outside the gene matches. Germline values: CDR1 SGHNT, CDR2 YENEEA.

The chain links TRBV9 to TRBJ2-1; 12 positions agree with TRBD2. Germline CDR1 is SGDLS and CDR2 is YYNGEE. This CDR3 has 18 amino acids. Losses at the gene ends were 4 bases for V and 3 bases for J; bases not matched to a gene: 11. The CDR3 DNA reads TGTGCCAGCAGCCCTTCCCTAGTACTAGCGGGAGGCTACAATGAGCAGTTCTTC. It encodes CASSPSLVLAGGYNEQFF.

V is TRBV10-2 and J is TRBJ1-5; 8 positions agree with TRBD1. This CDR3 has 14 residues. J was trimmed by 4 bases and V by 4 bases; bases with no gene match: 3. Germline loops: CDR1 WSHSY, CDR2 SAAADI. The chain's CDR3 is CASSGTGKNQPQHF. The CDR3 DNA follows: TGCGCCAGCAGTGGGACAGGGAAGAATCAGCCCCAGCATTTT.

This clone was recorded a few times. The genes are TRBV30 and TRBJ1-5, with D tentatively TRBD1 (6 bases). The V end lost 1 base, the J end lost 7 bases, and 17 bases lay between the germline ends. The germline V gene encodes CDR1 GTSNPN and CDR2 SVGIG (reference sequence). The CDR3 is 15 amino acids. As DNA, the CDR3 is TGTGCCTGGAGTGGCGTGGGGGCCGAGTCACAGCCCCAGCATTTT. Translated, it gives CAWSGVGAESQPQHF.

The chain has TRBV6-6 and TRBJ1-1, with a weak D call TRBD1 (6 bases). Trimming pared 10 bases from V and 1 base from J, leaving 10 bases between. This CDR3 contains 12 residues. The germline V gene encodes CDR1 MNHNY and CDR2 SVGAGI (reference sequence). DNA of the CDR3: TGTGCCACCGAACAGGGGAACACTGAAGCTTTCTTT. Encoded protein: CATEQGNTEAFF.

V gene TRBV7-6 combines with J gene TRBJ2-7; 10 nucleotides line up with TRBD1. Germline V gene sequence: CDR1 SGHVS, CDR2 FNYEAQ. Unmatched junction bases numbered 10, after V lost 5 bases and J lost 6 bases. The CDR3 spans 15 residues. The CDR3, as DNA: TGTGCCAGCAGCCCACCCGGGACAGGGGTCTCCGAGCAGTACTTC. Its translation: CASSPPGTGVSEQYF.

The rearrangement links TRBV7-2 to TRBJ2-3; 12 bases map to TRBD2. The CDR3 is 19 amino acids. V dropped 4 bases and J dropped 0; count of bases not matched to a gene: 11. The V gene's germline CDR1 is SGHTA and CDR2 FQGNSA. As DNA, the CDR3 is TGTGCCAGCAGCTCCTTCCCCGGACTAGCGGGACCTAGCACAGATACGCAGTATTTT. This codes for CASSSFPGLAGPSTDTQYF.

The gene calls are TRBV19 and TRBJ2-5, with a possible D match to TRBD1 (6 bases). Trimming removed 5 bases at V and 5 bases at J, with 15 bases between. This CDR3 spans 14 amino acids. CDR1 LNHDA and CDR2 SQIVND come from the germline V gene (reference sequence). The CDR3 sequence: CASSHRTGSETQYF. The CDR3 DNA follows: TGTGCCAGTAGTCACCGTACAGGGTCGGAGACCCAGTACTTC. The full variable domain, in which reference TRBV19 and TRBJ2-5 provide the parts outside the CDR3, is DGGITQSPKYLFRKEGQNVTLSCEQNLNHDAMYWYRQDPGQGLRLIYYSQIVNDFQKGDIAEGYSVSREKKESFPLTVTSAQKNPTAFYLCASSHRTGSETQYFGPGTRLLVL.

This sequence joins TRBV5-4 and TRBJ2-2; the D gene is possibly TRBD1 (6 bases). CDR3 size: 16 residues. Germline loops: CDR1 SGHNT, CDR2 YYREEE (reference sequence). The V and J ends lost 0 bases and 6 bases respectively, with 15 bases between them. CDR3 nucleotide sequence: TGTGCCAGCAGCTTGGGGGCAAGGACAGAAGCCGGGGAGCTGTTTTTT. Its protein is CASSLGARTEAGELFF.

The CDR3 spells CASSSTYYYGYTF. As DNA, the CDR3 is TGTGCCAGCAGTTCGACTTATTACTATGGCTACACCTTC. J is TRBJ1-2 and V is TRBV6-5; D call uncertain. The CDR3 is made up of 13 amino acids. Germline assignment: CDR1 MNHEY and CDR2 SVGAGI. V gave up 4 bases and J gave up 3 bases, with 9 bases separating them.

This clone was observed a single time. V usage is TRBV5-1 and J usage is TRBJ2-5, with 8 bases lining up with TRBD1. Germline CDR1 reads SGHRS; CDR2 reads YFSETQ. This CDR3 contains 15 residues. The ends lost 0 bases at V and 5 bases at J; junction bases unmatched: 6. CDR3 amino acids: CASSLASRGRETQYF. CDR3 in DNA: TGCGCCAGCAGCTTGGCATCCAGGGGGCGGGAGACCCAGTACTTC.

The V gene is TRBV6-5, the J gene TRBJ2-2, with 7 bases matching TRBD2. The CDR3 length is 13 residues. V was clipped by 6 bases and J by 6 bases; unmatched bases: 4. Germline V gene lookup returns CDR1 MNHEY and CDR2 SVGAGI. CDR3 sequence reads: CASSGGMAGELFF. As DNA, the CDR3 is TGTGCCAGCAGCGGGGGGATGGCCGGGGAGCTGTTTTTT.

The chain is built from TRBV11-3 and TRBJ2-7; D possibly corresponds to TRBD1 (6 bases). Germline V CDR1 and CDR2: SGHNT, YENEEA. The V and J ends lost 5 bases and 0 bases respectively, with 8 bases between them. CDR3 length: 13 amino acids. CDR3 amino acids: CASSRDTSYEQYF. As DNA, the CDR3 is TGTGCCAGCAGCCGGGACACCTCCTACGAGCAGTACTTC. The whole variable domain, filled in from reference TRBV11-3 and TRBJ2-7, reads EAGVVQSPRYKIIEKKQPVAFWCNPISGHNTLYWYLQNLGQGPELLIRYENEEAVDDSQLPKDRFSAERLKGVDSTLKIQPAELGDSAVYLCASSRDTSYEQYFGPGTRLTVT.

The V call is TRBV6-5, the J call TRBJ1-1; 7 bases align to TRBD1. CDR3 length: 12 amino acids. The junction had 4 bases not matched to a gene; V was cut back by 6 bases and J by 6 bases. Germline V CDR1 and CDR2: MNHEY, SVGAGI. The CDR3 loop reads CASSRGAAEAFF. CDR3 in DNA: TGTGCCAGCAGCAGGGGGGCTGCTGAAGCTTTCTTT.

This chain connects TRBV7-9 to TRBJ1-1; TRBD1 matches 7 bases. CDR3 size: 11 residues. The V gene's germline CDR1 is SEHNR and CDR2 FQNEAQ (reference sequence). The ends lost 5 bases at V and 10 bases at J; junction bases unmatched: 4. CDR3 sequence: CASSIQGTAFF. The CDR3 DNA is TGTGCCAGCAGCATACAGGGGACAGCTTTCTTT.

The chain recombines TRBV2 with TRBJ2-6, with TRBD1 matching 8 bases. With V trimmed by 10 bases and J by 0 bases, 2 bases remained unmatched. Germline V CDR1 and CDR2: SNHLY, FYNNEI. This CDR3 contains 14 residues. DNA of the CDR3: TGTGCCATTACAGGGGGCTCTGGGGCCAACGTCCTGACTTTC. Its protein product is CAITGGSGANVLTF. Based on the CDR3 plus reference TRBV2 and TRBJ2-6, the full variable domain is EPEVTQTPSHQVTQMGQEVILRCVPISNHLYFYWYRQILGQKVEFLVSFYNNEISEKSEIFDDQFSVERPDGSNFTLKIRSTKLEDSAMYFCAITGGSGANVLTFGAGSRLTVL.

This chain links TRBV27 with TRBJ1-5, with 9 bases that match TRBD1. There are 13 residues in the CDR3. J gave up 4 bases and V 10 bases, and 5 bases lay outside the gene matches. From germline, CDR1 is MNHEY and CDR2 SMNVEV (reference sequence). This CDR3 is CAIGQGTNQPQHF. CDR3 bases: TGTGCCATCGGACAGGGGACGAATCAGCCCCAGCATTTT.

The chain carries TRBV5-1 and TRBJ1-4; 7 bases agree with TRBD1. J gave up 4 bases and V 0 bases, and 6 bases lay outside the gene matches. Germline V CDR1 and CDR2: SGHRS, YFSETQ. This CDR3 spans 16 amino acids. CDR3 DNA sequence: TGCGCCAGCAGCTTGGAAGGGACAGTCCTTAATGAAAAACTGTTTTTT. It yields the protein CASSLEGTVLNEKLFF. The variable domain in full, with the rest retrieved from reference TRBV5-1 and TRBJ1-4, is KAGVTQTPRYLIKTRGQQVTLSCSPISGHRSVSWYQQTPGQGLQFLFEYFSETQRNKGNFPGRFSGRQFSNSRSEMNVSTLELGDSALYLCASSLEGTVLNEKLFFGSGTQLSVL.

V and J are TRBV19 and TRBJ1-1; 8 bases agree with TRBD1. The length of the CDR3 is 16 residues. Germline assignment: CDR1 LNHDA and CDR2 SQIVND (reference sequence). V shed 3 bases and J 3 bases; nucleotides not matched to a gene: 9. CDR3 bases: TGTGCCAGTAGTATGGTCCCAGGGGGCTTGGACACTGAAGCTTTCTTT. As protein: CASSMVPGGLDTEAFF.